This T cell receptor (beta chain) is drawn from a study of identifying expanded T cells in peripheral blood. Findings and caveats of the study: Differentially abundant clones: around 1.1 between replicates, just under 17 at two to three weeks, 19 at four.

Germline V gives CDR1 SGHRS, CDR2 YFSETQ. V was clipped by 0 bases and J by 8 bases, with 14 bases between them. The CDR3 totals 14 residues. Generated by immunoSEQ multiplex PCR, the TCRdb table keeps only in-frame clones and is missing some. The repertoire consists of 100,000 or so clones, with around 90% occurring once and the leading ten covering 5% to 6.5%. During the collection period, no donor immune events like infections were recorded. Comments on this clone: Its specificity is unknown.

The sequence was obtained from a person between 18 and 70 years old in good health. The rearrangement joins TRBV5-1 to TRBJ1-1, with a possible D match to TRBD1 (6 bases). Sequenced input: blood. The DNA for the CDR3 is TGCGCCAGCAGCTTGGGCGGGGGGGCAGACGAAGCTTTCTTT. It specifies CASSLGGGADEAFF. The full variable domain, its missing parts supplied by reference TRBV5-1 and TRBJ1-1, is KAGVTQTPRYLIKTRGQQVTLSCSPISGHRSVSWYQQTPGQGLQFLFEYFSETQRNKGNFPGRFSGRQFSNSRSEMNVSTLELGDSALYLCASSLGGGADEAFFGQGTRLTVV.